The clone carrying this T cell receptor beta chain was recorded only once. These data are taken from a study of blood T cell repertoires in COVID-19. Study at large: Acute-phase and convalescent COVID-19 samples originated in the United States, Italy and Spain. Sources were T cells, B-cell-depleted T cells, or PBMCs; the material itself was cDNA or gDNA.

Per the original methods: Estimation of nucleated cell counts was performed using reference gene primer amplification. Method: immunoSEQ multiplex PCR; TCRdb's copy keeps in-frame clones and lacks some. V, J and clone size were drawn from that table, and D and trimming were deduced from the DNA. Of under 200,000 clones in the sample, approximately 92% were seen once. Sequencing was done on a sample of peripheral blood. The origin of this receptor is a man in his fifties with acute or convalescent COVID-19.

CDR3 region: CATSDLRTQGSVETQYF. The CDR3 DNA follows: TGTGCCACCAGTGATTTGCGGACACAGGGGTCGGTTGAGACCCAGTACTTC. This chain joins TRBV24-1 and TRBJ2-5, with 7 bases lining up with TRBD1. The J segment lost 5 bases and the V segment lost 0 bases, leaving 11 bases of the junction unmatched. The CDR3 length is 17 residues. Germline V lookup: CDR1 KGHDR, CDR2 SFDVKD.